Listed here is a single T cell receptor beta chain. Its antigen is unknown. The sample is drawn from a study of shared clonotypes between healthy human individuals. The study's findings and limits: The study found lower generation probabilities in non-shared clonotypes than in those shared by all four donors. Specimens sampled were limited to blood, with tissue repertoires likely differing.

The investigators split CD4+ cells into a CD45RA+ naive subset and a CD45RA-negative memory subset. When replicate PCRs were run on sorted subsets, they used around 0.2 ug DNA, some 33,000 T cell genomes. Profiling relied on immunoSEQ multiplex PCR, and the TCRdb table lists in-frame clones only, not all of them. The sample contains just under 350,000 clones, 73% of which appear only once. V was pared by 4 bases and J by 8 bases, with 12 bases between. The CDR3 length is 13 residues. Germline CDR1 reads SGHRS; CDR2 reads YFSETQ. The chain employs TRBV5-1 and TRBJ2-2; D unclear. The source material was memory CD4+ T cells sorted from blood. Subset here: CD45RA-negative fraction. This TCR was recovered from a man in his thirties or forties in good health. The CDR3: CASSPKLGGELFF. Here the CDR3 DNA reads TGCGCCAGCAGCCCGAAATTGGGAGGGGAGCTGTTTTTT.